This T cell receptor (beta chain) was observed in a study of cytomegalovirus exposure and HLA in healthy donors. As regards this clone: Its antigen is unidentified.

The V end was cut by 5 bases, the J end by 2 bases, with 9 bases between. Germline CDR1 SGHTA, CDR2 FQGTGA. The CDR3 is 14 amino acids. With 60 Vbeta and 13 Jbeta primers, the PCR was carried out. Here immunoSEQ multiplex PCR was the method, and the copy in TCRdb shows in-frame clones only, minus some. Of 130,000 or so clones detected, less than 85% appear once; the ten largest clones hold less than 2%. Study-wide results and limits: Among TCR beta chains, those listed as cytomegalovirus-associated numbered some 170. When a later analysis compared HLA-associated TCR beta chains with equally common others, the HLA-associated chains turned out to be more clonally expanded and to have lower generation probabilities.

The specimen was PBMCs. The V gene is TRBV7-3, the J gene TRBJ2-2; the D is unclear. This receptor was identified in a man in his forties or fifties in good health and CMV-seronegative. The CDR3 here is CASSKTHNTGELFF. The CDR3 nucleotides read TGTGCCAGCAGCAAGACTCATAACACCGGGGAGCTGTTTTTT.